One TCR beta chain is described in this entry. Its specific antigen is unknown. One base away there is no much larger clone; base qualities are not given. The data originate from a study of shared clonotypes between healthy human individuals (dated by TCRdb to 2018 to 2021). Study-wide context: A couple of women and a few men aged 18 to 49 years were included in the cohort. Per donor, three plates each were used for CD4 naive and CD4 memory, two for CD8 naive, and one for CD8 memory. To increase sequencing depth and limit assay-specific biases, different laboratories used diverse techniques to prepare libraries and sequence TCR repertoires. Between about 0.85 and 10 billion PBMCs per donor were obtained by leukapheresis. To estimate repertoire size and how much clonotype sharing occurs between individuals, the study deeply sequenced the blood TCR repertoires of about 5 healthy adults. Broader findings and caveats from the paper: Estimated clonotype richness was generally larger for naive than for memory subsets. Across a few donors, 5% to 6% of naive CD4, around 3.5% of naive CD8, roughly 2.3% of memory CD4, and 0.4% of memory CD8 clonotypes were shared. Incomplete sequencing was indicated by rarefaction of sorted-subset datasets, despite the large sequencing depth. Higher generation probabilities were observed for clonotypes shared by all four sorted-subset donors than for non-shared clonotypes. Based on pairwise subsampling, the degree of clonotype sharing among donors was expected to be affected by sequencing depth. The genetic and exposure-history diversity represented was limited by the small number of donors. Sampling was restricted to blood, and TCR repertoires in tissues likely differ from the TCR repertoires found in blood.

Using the deep immunoSEQ assay, multiplex PCR amplified TCR CDR3 regions from genomic DNA. Extracted genomic DNA from each cell subset was spread evenly across all wells of several immunoSEQ 96-well plates, with each plate serving as a replicate. For sorted subsets, each replicate PCR was loaded with approximately 0.2 ug genomic DNA, equivalent to some 31,000 T cell genomes. Purified libraries were quantified with a Qubit 3.0 fluorometer, sized on a Bioanalyzer 2100, and re-quantified with the KAPA Library Quantification kit. Each immunoSEQ 96-well plate was sequenced on its own single-read 150-cycle Illumina NextSeq 550 flow cell. For the original study's pipeline: Because the immunoSEQ output included only junctional sequences and no quality scores, the filtering could not be the same as the filtering used for full-length reads. Sequences were annotated with PyIR, a Python wrapper for IgBLAST v1.9, using IMGT germline references to assign V/J genes and CDR3. Reads were removed for weak V/J assignments (E-value above 1e-6), missing CDR3, stop codons, out-of-frame junctions, or ambiguous translated residues. V3J clonotypes were defined as sequences sharing the same inferred V gene, J gene, and CDR3 amino acid sequence. Percentage overlap between repertoires was calculated by dividing the number of shared unique clonotypes by the size of the smaller repertoire. RTK rarefaction, the Chao1 estimator, and Recon v2.1 estimates of unobserved clonotypes were used to assess repertoire richness. For all TCRbeta clonotypes obtained by the gDNA method from a few donors, generation probabilities were computed with OLGA. The table was pulled from immuneACCESS by TCRdb, which kept in-frame rearrangements only. Such tables lose some clones; where checked, under half of the loss comes from unresolved V genes, and the rest has no known cause. D and trimming come from the DNA, and the V and J calls and clone size come from that table. Recorded for this sample are around 1,000,000 clones; around three quarters of them occurred a single time. 0.85% to 1% of the sample lies in the top ten.

The donors were healthy, HIV-negative adults who had no recently reported acute infections or vaccinations. Only Caucasian adults living in Nashville, Tennessee, USA were represented among the donors. CD4+ T cells were enriched through magnetic negative selection, after which naive cells were positively selected on CD45RA and the remaining negative fraction served as the memory subset. Blood was collected by leukapheresis, and PBMCs were isolated by Ficoll-Histopaque density gradient centrifugation and then cryopreserved in liquid nitrogen vapor phase. Analytical flow cytometry was used to check the purity and quantity of every magnetically sorted T cell population. Genomic DNA was isolated from each sorted fraction and quantified by UV absorbance on a Nanodrop 2000c. Including the terminal cysteine and phenylalanine, the CDR3 comprises 15 residues. Just the 45-base CDR3 DNA is kept, in frame starting at base 1. Per the germline V gene (reference sequence), LNHDA is the CDR1 and SQIVND is the CDR2. The junction carries 19 bases between V and J, which are trimmed by 4 bases and 9 bases respectively.

The chain is made from TRBV19 and TRBJ2-1; TRBD2 is possibly the D segment (5 matching bases). The sequenced sample consisted of memory CD4+ T cells from PBMCs. The cell subset or site label, read with the paper, signifies: CD45RA-negative fraction. This receptor was obtained from a man aged 18 to 30 in good health. Some clones in this sample may be carry-over from other donors' samples. The nucleotide sequence is given as TGTGCCAGTAGTAACCAAGGGCAGGCCCGGGGTGAGCAGTTCTTC. It is translated as CASSNQGQARGEQFF.